This T cell receptor (beta chain) was sequenced for a study of shared clonotypes between healthy human individuals. Overall study findings and caveats: Inspection by rarefaction showed sorted-subset sequencing to be incomplete despite large depth.

Repertoires were generated with immunoSEQ multiplex PCR, while TCRdb's copy carries only in-frame clones and drops some. The table has about 980,000 clones, 76% seen once; the top ten hold roughly 1.5%. The CDR3 totals 14 residues. V was pared by 3 bases and J by 5 bases, with 10 bases between. CDR1 is MDHEN and CDR2 is SYDVKM in the germline V gene. As to this clone: Its antigen remains unknown.

Splitting of CD4+ cells produced CD45RA+ naive and CD45RA-negative memory subsets. This chain connects TRBV28 to TRBJ2-2; D might be TRBD1 (6 bases). This TCR came from a man younger than 30 in good health. Specimen: memory CD4+ T cells sorted from blood. Subset: CD45RA-negative fraction. The CDR3 DNA follows: TGTGCCAGCAGTTTCACAGGGATTACCGGGGAGCTGTTTTTT. It encodes CASSFTGITGELFF.